This T cell receptor (beta chain) was observed in a study of T cells after posttransplantation cyclophosphamide. General observations from the study: TRB clonality was highly associated with recipient CMV seropositivity and reactivation. Skin or GI-infiltrating T cells shared few TRB sequences with blood.

Busulfan-fludarabine conditioning, marrow transplant, and cyclophosphamide on days +3 and +4 were administered. This clone has a handful of counts. Its specificity is not known. Only in-frame clones appear in the TCRdb table, and some are missing; sequencing was by immunoSEQ multiplex PCR. Counted here are 20,000 or so clones, 75% to 90% occurring once; the ten biggest clones make up about 7.3%. The sequenced sample was PBMCs, obtained after allogeneic stem cell transplant with posttransplant cyclophosphamide. The TCR was taken from a female patient in her forties who received an allogeneic stem cell transplant from a related donor, was CMV-positive, and had no GVHD. The graft donor may have given rise to some T cells.

The CDR3 DNA reads TGCGCCAGCAGCCAAGATCGCAGGGTTAATGAAAAACTGTTTTTT. Amino acid sequence: CASSQDRRVNEKLFF. This chain joins TRBV4-3 and TRBJ1-4; D is perhaps TRBD1 (5 bases). The CDR3 covers 15 residues. Germline V CDR1 and CDR2: LGHNA, YSLEER. Trimming removed 0 bases from V and 4 bases from J, with 9 bases in between.